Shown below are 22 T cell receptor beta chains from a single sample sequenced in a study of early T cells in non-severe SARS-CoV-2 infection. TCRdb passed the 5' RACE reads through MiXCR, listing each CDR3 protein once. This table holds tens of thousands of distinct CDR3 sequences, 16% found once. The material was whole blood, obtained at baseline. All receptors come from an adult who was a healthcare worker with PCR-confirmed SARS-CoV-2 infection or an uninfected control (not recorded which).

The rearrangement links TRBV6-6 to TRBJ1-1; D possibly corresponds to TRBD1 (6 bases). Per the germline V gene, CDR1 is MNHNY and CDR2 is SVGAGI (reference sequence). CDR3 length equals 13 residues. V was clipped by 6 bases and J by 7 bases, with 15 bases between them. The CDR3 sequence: CASRQDSTLEAFF. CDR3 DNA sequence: TGTGCCAGCAGACAGGACAGCACCCTTGAAGCTTTCTTT.

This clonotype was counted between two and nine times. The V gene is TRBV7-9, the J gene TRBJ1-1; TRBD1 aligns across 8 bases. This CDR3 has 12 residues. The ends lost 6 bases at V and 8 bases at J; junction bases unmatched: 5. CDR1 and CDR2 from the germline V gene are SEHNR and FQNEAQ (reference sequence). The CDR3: CASSRTGGEAFF. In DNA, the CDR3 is TGTGCCAGCAGTAGAACAGGGGGGGAAGCTTTCTTT.

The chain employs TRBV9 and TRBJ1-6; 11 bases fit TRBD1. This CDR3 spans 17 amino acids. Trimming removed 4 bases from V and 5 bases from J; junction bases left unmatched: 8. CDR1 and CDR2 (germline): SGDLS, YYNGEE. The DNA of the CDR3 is TGTGCCAGCAGCTCCCGGACAGGGGGCTTCAATAATTCACCCCTCCACTTT. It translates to CASSSRTGGFNNSPLHF. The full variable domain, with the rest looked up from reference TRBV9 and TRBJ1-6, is DSGVTQTPKHLITATGQRVTLRCSPRSGDLSVYWYQQSLDQGLQFLIQYYNGEERAKGNILERFSAQQFPDLHSELNLSSLELGDSALYFCASSSRTGGFNNSPLHFGNGTRLTVT.

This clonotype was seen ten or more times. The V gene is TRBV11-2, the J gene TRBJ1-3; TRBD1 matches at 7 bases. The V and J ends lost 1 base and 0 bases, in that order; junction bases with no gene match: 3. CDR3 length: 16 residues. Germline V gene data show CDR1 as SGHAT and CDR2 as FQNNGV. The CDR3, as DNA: TGTGCCAGCAGCTTAGGGGACAGCTTCTCTGGAAACACCATATATTTT. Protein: CASSLGDSFSGNTIYF.

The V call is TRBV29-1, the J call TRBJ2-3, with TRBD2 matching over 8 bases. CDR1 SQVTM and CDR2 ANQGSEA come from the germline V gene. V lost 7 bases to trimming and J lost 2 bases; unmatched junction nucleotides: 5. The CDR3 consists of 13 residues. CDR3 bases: TGCAGCGGGAGCGGGAGAGTCACAGATACGCAGTATTTT. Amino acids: CSGSGRVTDTQYF.

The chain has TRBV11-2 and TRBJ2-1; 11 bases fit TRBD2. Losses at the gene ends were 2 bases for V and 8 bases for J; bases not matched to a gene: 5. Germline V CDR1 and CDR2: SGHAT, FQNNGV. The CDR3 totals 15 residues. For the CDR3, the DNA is TGTGCCAGCAGCTTACTAGCGGGAGGTCCGTATGAGCAGTTCTTC. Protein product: CASSLLAGGPYEQFF.

The CDR3 loop is CAISERGGLNNEQFF. The CDR3 DNA follows: TGTGCCATCAGTGAGCGTGGGGGACTTAACAATGAGCAGTTCTTC. The chain has TRBV10-3 and TRBJ2-1; TRBD2 might be the D (6 bases). Germline V gives CDR1 ENHRY, CDR2 SYGVKD. The CDR3 is 15 amino acids. V was trimmed by 2 bases and J by 5 bases, leaving 13 bases between them.

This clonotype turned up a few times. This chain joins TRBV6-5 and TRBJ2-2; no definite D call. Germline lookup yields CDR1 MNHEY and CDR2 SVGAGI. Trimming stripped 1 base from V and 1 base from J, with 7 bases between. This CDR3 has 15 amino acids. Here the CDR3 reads CASSYLSKNTGELFF. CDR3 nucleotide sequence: TGTGCCAGCAGTTACTTGAGCAAGAACACCGGGGAGCTGTTTTTT.

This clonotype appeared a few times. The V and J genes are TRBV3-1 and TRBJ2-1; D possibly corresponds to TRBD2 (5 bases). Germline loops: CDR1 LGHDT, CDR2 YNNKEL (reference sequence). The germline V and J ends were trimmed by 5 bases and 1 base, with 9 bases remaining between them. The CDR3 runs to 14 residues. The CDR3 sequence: CASSESGSYNEQFF. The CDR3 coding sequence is TGTGCCAGCAGCGAGAGCGGTTCCTACAATGAGCAGTTCTTC.

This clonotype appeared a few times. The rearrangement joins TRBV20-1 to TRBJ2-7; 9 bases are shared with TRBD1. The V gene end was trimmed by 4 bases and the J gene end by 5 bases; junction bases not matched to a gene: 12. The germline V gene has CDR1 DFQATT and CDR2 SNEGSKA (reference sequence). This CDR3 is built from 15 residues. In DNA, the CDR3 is TGCAGTGCTACGTCCTATGGACAGGGGTTCCACGAGCAGTACTTC. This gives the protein CSATSYGQGFHEQYF.

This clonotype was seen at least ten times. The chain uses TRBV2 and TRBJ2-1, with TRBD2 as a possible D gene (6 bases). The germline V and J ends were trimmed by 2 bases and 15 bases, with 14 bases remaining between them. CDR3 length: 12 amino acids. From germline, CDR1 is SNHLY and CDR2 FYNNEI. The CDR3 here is CASSEQLAEGFF. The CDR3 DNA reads TGTGCCAGCAGTGAACAACTAGCCGAAGGGTTCTTC.

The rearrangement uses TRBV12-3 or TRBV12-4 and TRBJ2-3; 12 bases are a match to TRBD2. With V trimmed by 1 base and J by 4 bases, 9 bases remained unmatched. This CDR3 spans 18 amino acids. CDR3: CASSLGASGRAVADTQYF. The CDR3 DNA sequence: TGTGCCAGCAGTTTAGGCGCTAGCGGGAGGGCCGTGGCAGATACGCAGTATTTT.

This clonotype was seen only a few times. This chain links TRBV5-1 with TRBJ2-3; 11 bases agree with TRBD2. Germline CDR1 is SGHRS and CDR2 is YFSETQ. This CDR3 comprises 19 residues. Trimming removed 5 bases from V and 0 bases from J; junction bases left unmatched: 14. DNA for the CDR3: TGCGCCAGCAGGCATCCTCTCACTAGCGGGAGCCCTAGCACAGATACGCAGTATTTT. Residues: CASRHPLTSGSPSTDTQYF.

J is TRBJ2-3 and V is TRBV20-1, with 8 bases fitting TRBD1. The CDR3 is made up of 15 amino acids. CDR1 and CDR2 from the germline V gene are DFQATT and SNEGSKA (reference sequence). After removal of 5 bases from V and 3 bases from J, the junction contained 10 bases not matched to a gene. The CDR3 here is CSAGVARTGTDTQYF. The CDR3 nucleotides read TGCAGTGCTGGGGTTGCCAGGACAGGGACAGATACGCAGTATTTT.

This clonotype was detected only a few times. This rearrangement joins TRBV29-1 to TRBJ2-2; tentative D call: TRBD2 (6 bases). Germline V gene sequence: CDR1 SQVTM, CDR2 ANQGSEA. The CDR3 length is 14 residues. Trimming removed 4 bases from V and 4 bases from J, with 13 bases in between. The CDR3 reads CSVVAGFSTGELFF. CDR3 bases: TGCAGCGTTGTGGCGGGATTTTCCACCGGGGAGCTGTTTTTT.

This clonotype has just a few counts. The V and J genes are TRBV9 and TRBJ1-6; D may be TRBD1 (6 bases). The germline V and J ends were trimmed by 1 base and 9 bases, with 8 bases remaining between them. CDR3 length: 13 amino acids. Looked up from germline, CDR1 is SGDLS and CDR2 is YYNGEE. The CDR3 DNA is TGTGCCAGCAGCGTAACCAGGGGTTCACCCCTCCACTTT. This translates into CASSVTRGSPLHF.

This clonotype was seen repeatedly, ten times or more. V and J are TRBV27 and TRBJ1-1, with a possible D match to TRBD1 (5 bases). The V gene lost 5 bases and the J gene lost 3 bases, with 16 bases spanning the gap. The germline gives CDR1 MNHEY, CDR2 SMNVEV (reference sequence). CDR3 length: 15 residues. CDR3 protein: CASSHTLGGDTEAFF. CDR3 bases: TGTGCCAGCAGTCATACCCTGGGAGGGGACACTGAAGCTTTCTTT.

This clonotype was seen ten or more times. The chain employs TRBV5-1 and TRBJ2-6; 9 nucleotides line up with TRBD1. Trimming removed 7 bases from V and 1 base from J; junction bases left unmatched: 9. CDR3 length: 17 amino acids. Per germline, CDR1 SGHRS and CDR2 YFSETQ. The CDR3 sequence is CASGMPQGASGANVLTF. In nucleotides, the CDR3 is TGCGCCAGCGGTATGCCACAGGGGGCTTCTGGGGCCAACGTCCTGACTTTC.

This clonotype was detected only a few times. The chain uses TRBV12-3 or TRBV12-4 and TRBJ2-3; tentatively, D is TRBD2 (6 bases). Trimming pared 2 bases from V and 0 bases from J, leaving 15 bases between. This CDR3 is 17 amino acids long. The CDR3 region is CASSLYGRSSSTDTQYF. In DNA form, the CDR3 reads TGTGCCAGCAGTTTATATGGGAGGTCTTCTAGCACAGATACGCAGTATTTT.

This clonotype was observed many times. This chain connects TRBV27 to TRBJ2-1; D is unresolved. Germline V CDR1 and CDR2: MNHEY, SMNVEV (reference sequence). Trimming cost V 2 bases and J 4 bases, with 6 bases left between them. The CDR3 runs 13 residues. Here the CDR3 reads CASSLNSYNEQFF. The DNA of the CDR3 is TGTGCCAGCAGTTTAAACAGTTACAATGAGCAGTTCTTC.

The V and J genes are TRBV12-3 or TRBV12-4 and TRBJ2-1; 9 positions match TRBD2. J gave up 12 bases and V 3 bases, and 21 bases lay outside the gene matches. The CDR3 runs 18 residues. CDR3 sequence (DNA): TGTGCCAGCAGTTTTAAGGGTTCCCATTTCGGCGGGAGGGCAGGGCAGTTCTTC. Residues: CASSFKGSHFGGRAGQFF.

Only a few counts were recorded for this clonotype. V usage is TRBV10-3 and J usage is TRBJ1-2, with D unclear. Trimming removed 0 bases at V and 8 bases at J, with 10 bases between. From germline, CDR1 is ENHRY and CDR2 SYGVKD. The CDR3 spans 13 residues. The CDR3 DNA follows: TGTGCCATCAGTGAGTCGCAGGCCACAGGCTACACCTTC. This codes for CAISESQATGYTF.